A single sample gave rise to the 4 T cell receptor beta chains below, sequenced in a study of cytomegalovirus exposure and HLA in healthy donors (dated by TCRdb to about 2017). The library was built by means of the immunoSEQ multiplex PCR assay. As stored in TCRdb, this immuneACCESS dataset retains in-frame rearrangements with V and J assigned. A fraction of the clones does not appear; measured against another copy, unresolved V genes explain less than half of the discrepancy, and the remainder lacks a known reason. The sample includes around 150,000 clones, with 82% observed a single time. Together, the top ten hold roughly 30% of the sample. The sample taken for sequencing was PBMCs. The receptors were gathered from a man aged 25-45 years in good health and CMV-seropositive.

The chain combines TRBV29-1 with TRBJ2-1; D gene uncertain. Trimming left V 7 bases short and J 0 bases short, with 16 bases between. CDR3 length: 15 residues. Germline V gene sequence: CDR1 SQVTM, CDR2 ANQGSEA. The CDR3 region has the DNA TGCAGCGGGGCGAGCTCACCCAGCTCCTACAATGAGCAGTTCTTC. Amino acids: CSGASSPSSYNEQFF.

The rearrangement uses TRBV9 and TRBJ2-3, with 8 positions matching TRBD2. V lost 0 bases, J lost 5 bases, and 8 bases stayed unmatched. Germline V CDR1 and CDR2: SGDLS, YYNGEE. CDR3 length: 16 residues. As DNA, the CDR3 is TGTGCCAGCAGCGTAGCTGCGGCGGGGGGAAAAGATACGCAGTATTTT. Protein product: CASSVAAAGGKDTQYF.

This chain joins TRBV5-6 and TRBJ1-2; D gene ambiguous. This CDR3 is built from 15 residues. Trimming left V 0 bases short and J 6 bases short, with 15 bases between. Germline V gene sequence: CDR1 SGHDT, CDR2 YYEEEE. CDR3 loop: CASSLVRGYFDGYTF. CDR3 nucleotides: TGTGCCAGCAGCTTGGTCAGAGGCTACTTCGATGGCTACACCTTC.

In DNA form, the CDR3 reads TGTGCCAGCAGTTACAGGCCCCCGGGCTACGAGCAGTACTTC. It specifies CASSYRPPGYEQYF. The J gene is TRBJ2-7, the V gene TRBV6-5; no reliable D call. Between the trimmed V and J ends, which lost 2 bases and 3 bases, there was a span of 11 bases. In germline, CDR1 is MNHEY, CDR2 SVGAGI. The CDR3 sequence is 14 residues long.